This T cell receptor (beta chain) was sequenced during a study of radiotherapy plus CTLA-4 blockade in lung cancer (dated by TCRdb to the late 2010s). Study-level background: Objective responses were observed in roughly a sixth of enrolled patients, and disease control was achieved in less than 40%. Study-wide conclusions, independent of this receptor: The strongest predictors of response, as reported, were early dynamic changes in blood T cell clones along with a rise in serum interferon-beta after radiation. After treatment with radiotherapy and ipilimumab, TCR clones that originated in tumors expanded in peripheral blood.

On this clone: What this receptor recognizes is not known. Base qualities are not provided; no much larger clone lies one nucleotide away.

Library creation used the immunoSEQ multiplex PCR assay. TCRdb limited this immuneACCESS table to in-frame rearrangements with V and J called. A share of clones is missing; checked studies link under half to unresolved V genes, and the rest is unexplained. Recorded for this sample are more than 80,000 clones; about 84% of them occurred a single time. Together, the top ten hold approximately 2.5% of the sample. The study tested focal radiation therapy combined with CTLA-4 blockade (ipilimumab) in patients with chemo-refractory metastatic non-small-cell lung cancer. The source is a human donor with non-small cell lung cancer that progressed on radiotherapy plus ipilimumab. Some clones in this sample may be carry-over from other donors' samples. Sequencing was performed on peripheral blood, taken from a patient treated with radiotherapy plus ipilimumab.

The DNA sequence reads TGTGCCAGCAGCTTGGTGGGACATGCAACTAATGAAAAACTGTTTTTT. It codes for CASSLVGHATNEKLFF. In this chain, TRBV5-6 is recombined with TRBJ1-4, with TRBD1 as a weak D call on 6 bases. Trimming takes 0 bases from V and 0 bases from J, and the germline ends sit 9 bases apart. Counted from cysteine to phenylalanine, this CDR3 has 16 amino acids. The read is trimmed to its CDR3 DNA, 48 bases read in frame from base 1. Based on the germline V gene, the CDR1 and CDR2 sequences are SGHDT and YYEEEE.